This T cell receptor beta chain is drawn from a study of shared clonotypes between healthy human individuals. CDR3 size: 14 residues. Germline lookup yields CDR1 MNHEY and CDR2 SMNVEV (reference sequence). With V trimmed by 5 bases and J by 2 bases, 5 bases remained unmatched. CD45RO-negative cells were positively selected for CCR7, leaving out terminally differentiated effector memory CD45RA+ cells. The assay was immunoSEQ multiplex PCR, and TCRdb's table has in-frame clones only and misses some. The profile covers nearly 2 million clones, with approximately 94% appearing a single time and under 1.5% taken by the ten largest.

This clonotype was sampled from a man younger than 35 in good health. V usage is TRBV27 and J usage is TRBJ1-2; 7 bases map to TRBD1. What was sequenced was naive CD8+ T cells sorted from blood. CDR3 nucleotide sequence: TGTGCCAGCAGTCCGGAGACAGGGAACTATGGCTACACCTTC. It translates to CASSPETGNYGYTF.